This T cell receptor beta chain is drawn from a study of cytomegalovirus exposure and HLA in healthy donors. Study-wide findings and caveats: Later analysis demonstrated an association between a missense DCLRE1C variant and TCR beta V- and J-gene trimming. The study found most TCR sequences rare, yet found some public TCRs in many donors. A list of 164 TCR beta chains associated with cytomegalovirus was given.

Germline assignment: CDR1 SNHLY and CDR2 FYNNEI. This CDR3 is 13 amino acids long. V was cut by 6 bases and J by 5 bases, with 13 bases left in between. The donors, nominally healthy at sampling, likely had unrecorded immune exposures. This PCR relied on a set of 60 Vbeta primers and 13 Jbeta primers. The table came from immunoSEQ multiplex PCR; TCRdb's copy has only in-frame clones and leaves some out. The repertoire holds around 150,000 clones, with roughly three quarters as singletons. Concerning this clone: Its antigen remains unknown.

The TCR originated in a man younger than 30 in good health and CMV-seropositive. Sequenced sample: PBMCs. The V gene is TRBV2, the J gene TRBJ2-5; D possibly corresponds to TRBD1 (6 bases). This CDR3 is CASSGRGWETQYF. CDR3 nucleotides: TGTGCCAGCAGCGGCAGGGGTTGGGAGACCCAGTACTTC.